A single sample is the source of the 25 T cell receptor beta chains below, sequenced in a study of T cells after yellow fever vaccination. TCRdb re-called the 5' RACE reads through MiXCR, storing one row per CDR3 protein. The profile covers about 130,000 distinct CDR3 sequences, with more than 6% appearing a single time and roughly 2.5% taken by the ten largest. The specimen comprised CD4+ T cells sorted from PBMCs, sampled 10 to 11 days after the first yellow fever vaccination. Receptor source: a man in his late teens or twenties who received the YFV17D yellow fever vaccine.

This clonotype was counted at least ten times. The chain has TRBV24-1 and TRBJ2-3; 8 bases line up with TRBD2. CDR3 length equals 15 residues. Trimming cost V 3 bases and J 6 bases; bases outside gene matches: 7. In germline, CDR1 is KGHDR, CDR2 SFDVKD. The CDR3 DNA reads as TGTGCCACCAGTGATCCTCGGGGGGGCTTCGATACGCAGTATTTT. Translated, it gives CATSDPRGGFDTQYF.

This clonotype qualifies as medium-sized. The rearrangement uses TRBV5-1 and TRBJ2-3; a weak D match, TRBD2 (6 bases). This CDR3 has 13 residues. The V end lost 5 bases, the J end lost 1 base, and 8 bases lay between the germline ends. Germline V gene lookup returns CDR1 SGHRS and CDR2 YFSETQ. CDR3 loop: CASSGEGTDTQYF. CDR3 in DNA: TGCGCCAGCAGTGGGGAGGGCACAGATACGCAGTATTTT.

This clonotype occurred many times. The chain joins TRBV7-2 to TRBJ1-5; D remains unclear. Germline V gene lookup returns CDR1 SGHTA and CDR2 FQGNSA. Trimming shortened V by 1 base and J by 6 bases, and 19 bases separated the two germline ends. The CDR3 extends over 17 amino acids. The CDR3 sequence is CASSLGVGPWSGQPQHF. The CDR3 DNA follows: TGTGCCAGCAGCTTAGGGGTGGGTCCCTGGTCAGGTCAGCCCCAGCATTTT.

This clonotype came up once. Being one base from a much bigger clone, this may be a read error. The chain has TRBV4-1 and TRBJ1-3; D perhaps matches TRBD1 (5 bases). The CDR3 covers 16 residues. CDR1 and CDR2 (germline): MGHRA, YSYEKL. Trimming removed 0 bases at V and 0 bases at J, with 9 bases between. The CDR3 sequence: CASSQESGLSGNTIYF. CDR3 nucleotides: TGCGCCAGCAGCCAAGAATCGGGGCTCTCTGGAAACACCATATATTTT.

J is TRBJ1-6 and V is TRBV5-1, with D unclear. CDR1 is SGHRS, CDR2 YFSETQ, per germline. The CDR3 has 13 residues. With 0 bases removed from V and 4 bases from J, the gap between germline ends came to 2 bases. CDR3 nucleotide sequence: TGCGCCAGCAGCTTGGAATATAATTCACCCCTCCACTTT. Amino acid sequence: CASSLEYNSPLHF.

This clonotype was seen ten or more times. This chain uses TRBV7-8 with TRBJ1-6; possible D gene TRBD1, 5 bases. The V end was cut by 3 bases, the J end by 7 bases, with 13 bases between. The CDR3 is made up of 15 amino acids. CDR1 and CDR2 from the germline V gene are SGHVS and FQNEAQ. CDR3 sequence (DNA): TGTGCCAGCAGCTTCTCTGGACGGGGGAATTCACCCCTCCACTTT. Translated, it gives CASSFSGRGNSPLHF.

There are a few counts of this clonotype. This chain connects TRBV20-1 to TRBJ2-3, with 15 bases lining up with TRBD2. The CDR3 totals 20 residues. Germline V gene data show CDR1 as DFQATT and CDR2 as SNEGSKA (reference sequence). V lost 1 base, J lost 1 base, and 12 bases stayed unmatched. The CDR3 here is CSARGPGLAGGPGGTDTQYF. DNA for the CDR3: TGCAGTGCTAGAGGACCGGGACTAGCGGGGGGCCCCGGTGGCACAGATACGCAGTATTTT.

This clonotype was detected many times. V and J are TRBV15 and TRBJ1-4; D gene ambiguous. CDR1 and CDR2 (germline): LNHNV, YYDKDF (reference sequence). Trimming left V 0 bases short and J 1 base short, with 9 bases between. The CDR3 loop spans 16 amino acids. The CDR3 protein is CATSRDRVLTNEKLFF. CDR3 coding DNA: TGTGCCACCAGCAGAGATCGGGTCCTAACTAATGAAAAACTGTTTTTT.

This clonotype came up many times. The chain recombines TRBV11-2 with TRBJ1-2; the D gene is possibly TRBD1 (5 bases). The V end lost 6 bases, the J end lost 5 bases, and 13 bases lay between the germline ends. Germline CDR1 reads SGHAT; CDR2 reads FQNNGV. The CDR3 length is 13 residues. The CDR3 region is CASSPGTDYGYTF. DNA for the CDR3: TGTGCCAGCAGTCCCGGGACGGATTATGGCTACACCTTC.

This clonotype was seen many times. This rearrangement joins TRBV7-9 to TRBJ1-4; D is ambiguous. Germline CDR1 reads SEHNR; CDR2 reads FQNEAQ (reference sequence). Between the trimmed V and J ends, which lost 5 bases and 4 bases, there was a span of 17 bases. There are 16 residues in the CDR3. The CDR3 here is CASSGVAASINEKLFF. CDR3 bases: TGTGCCAGCAGCGGCGTGGCTGCCTCTATTAATGAAAAACTGTTTTTT.

This clonotype was counted ten times or more. The genes are TRBV4-2 and TRBJ1-5; D is unclear. The CDR3 totals 16 residues. Looked up from germline, CDR1 is LGHNA and CDR2 is YNFKEQ. The V end lost 0 bases, the J end lost 4 bases, and 13 bases lay between the germline ends. The CDR3 is CASSQDPQESNQPQHF. The CDR3 region has the DNA TGTGCCAGCAGCCAAGATCCGCAGGAATCAAATCAGCCCCAGCATTTT.

This clonotype was seen repeatedly, ten times or more. The CDR3 nucleotides are TGTGCCAGCAGCTTGACTATTGCGACCCAGTACTTC. This encodes CASSLTIATQYF. This chain uses TRBV12-3 or TRBV12-4 with TRBJ2-5, with a weak D call TRBD2 (5 bases). The CDR3 totals 12 residues. Trimming stripped 6 bases from V and 7 bases from J, with 12 bases between.

On this clonotype itself: A much larger clone lies one base from this, so it may be a read error. The chain uses TRBV7-8 and TRBJ2-2; D not certain. Trimming removed 4 bases from V and 1 base from J, with 4 bases in between. The CDR3 consists of 13 residues. From germline, CDR1 is SGHVS and CDR2 FQNEAQ. CDR3 loop: CASSSRNTGELFF. The CDR3 coding sequence is TGTGCCAGCAGCTCCAGGAACACCGGGGAGCTGTTTTTT.

The table lists this clonotype with many counts. The chain links TRBV7-6 to TRBJ2-5; no clear D gene. Trimming stripped 2 bases from V and 3 bases from J, with 7 bases between. Germline CDR1 SGHVS, CDR2 FNYEAQ. This CDR3 spans 13 amino acids. CDR3 in amino acids: CASSLHGEETQYF. CDR3 nucleotides: TGTGCCAGCAGCTTACACGGTGAAGAGACCCAGTACTTC.

This clonotype has ten or more counts. The rearrangement links TRBV12-3 or TRBV12-4 to TRBJ2-7; 8 nucleotides match TRBD1. This CDR3 has 15 residues. V gave up 4 bases and J gave up 2 bases; unmatched junction bases: 7. CDR3 in DNA: TGTGCCAGCAGTTACCAAGGGGGACAGGCCTACGAGCAGTACTTC. Its protein is CASSYQGGQAYEQYF.

This clonotype was seen ten or more times. The genes are TRBV20-1 and TRBJ1-1, with D perhaps matching TRBD1 (5 bases). CDR1 and CDR2 (germline): DFQATT, SNEGSKA (reference sequence). The CDR3 sequence is 13 residues long. Deletions cut 5 bases from V and 8 bases from J, with 18 bases between. The CDR3 here is CSAPRAGAAEAFF. The CDR3 nucleotides read TGCAGTGCTCCAAGGGCCGGGGCTGCGGAAGCTTTCTTT.

At least ten counts were recorded for this clonotype. This chain uses TRBV5-1 with TRBJ2-1, with a weak D call TRBD1 (6 bases). The V gene's germline CDR1 is SGHRS and CDR2 YFSETQ. V shed 0 bases and J shed 6 bases, with 13 bases lying between them. The CDR3 extends over 15 amino acids. The CDR3 reads CASSLDREVGNEQFF. The CDR3 DNA is TGCGCCAGCAGCTTGGACAGGGAAGTTGGCAATGAGCAGTTCTTC. The complete variable domain, with remaining parts taken from reference TRBV5-1 and TRBJ2-1, reads KAGVTQTPRYLIKTRGQQVTLSCSPISGHRSVSWYQQTPGQGLQFLFEYFSETQRNKGNFPGRFSGRQFSNSRSEMNVSTLELGDSALYLCASSLDREVGNEQFFGPGTRLTVL.

This clonotype was recorded at least ten times. V gene TRBV7-2 combines with J gene TRBJ1-5, with D hard to call. The V gene lost 3 bases and the J gene lost 4 bases, with 7 bases spanning the gap. Germline lookup yields CDR1 SGHTA and CDR2 FQGNSA. The length of the CDR3 is 13 residues. For the CDR3, the DNA is TGTGCCAGCAGCTTTTCGGGGAATCAGCCCCAGCATTTT. Translated, it gives CASSFSGNQPQHF. Full variable domain (missing parts from reference TRBV7-2 and TRBJ1-5): GAGVSQSPSNKVTEKGKDVELRCDPISGHTALYWYRQSLGQGLEFLIYFQGNSAPDKSGLPSDRFSAERTGGSVSTLTIQRTQQEDSAVYLCASSFSGNQPQHFGDGTRLSIL.

In this sample, this clonotype turned up many times. The V gene is TRBV27, the J gene TRBJ1-1; D unclear. Trimming took 3 bases from V and 1 from J, leaving 6 bases between them. The CDR3 length is 13 residues. From germline, CDR1 is MNHEY and CDR2 SMNVEV (reference sequence). The CDR3, as DNA: TGTGCCAGCAGTTTTTCAGGGAACACTGAAGCTTTCTTT. Encoded protein: CASSFSGNTEAFF.

In its sample, this clonotype was seen many times. The chain combines TRBV29-1 with TRBJ2-5, with D unclear. CDR3 length: 13 residues. Germline V CDR1 and CDR2: SQVTM, ANQGSEA. V was pared by 4 bases and J by 5 bases, with 14 bases between. This chain's CDR3 is CSVGARPGETQYF. Written as DNA, the CDR3 is TGCAGCGTTGGAGCCAGGCCTGGGGAGACCCAGTACTTC.

This clonotype was recorded many times. The chain carries TRBV5-1 and TRBJ2-7, with 10 bases matching TRBD1. Germline CDR1 reads SGHRS; CDR2 reads YFSETQ. The CDR3 sequence is 14 residues long. Trimming took 4 bases from V and 7 from J; bases not matched to a gene: 8. CDR3 region: CASSQTGTGEEQYF. The CDR3 nucleotides are TGCGCCAGCAGCCAGACCGGGACAGGGGAAGAGCAGTACTTC.

In its sample, this clonotype was seen many times. The gene calls are TRBV12-3 or TRBV12-4 and TRBJ2-6; a possible D gene is TRBD1 (5 bases). V was clipped by 4 bases and J by 4 bases, with 8 bases between them. The CDR3 extends over 14 amino acids. The CDR3 here is CASSSGPGANVLTF. In DNA form, the CDR3 reads TGTGCCAGCAGTTCAGGGCCCGGGGCCAACGTCCTGACTTTC.

This clonotype was counted many times. V and J are TRBV6-5 and TRBJ2-2, with D unclear. This CDR3 region has 14 residues. The V end was cut by 0 bases, the J end by 0 bases, with 2 bases between. CDR1 and CDR2 (germline): MNHEY, SVGAGI. The DNA of the CDR3 is TGTGCCAGCAGTTACTCTACGAACACCGGGGAGCTGTTTTTT. This translates into CASSYSTNTGELFF.

This clonotype was seen many times. The J gene is TRBJ2-7, the V gene TRBV28, with TRBD1 matching 7 bases. V gave up 8 bases and J gave up 3 bases; unmatched junction bases: 7. The length of the CDR3 is 13 residues. The germline V gene encodes CDR1 MDHEN and CDR2 SYDVKM. This CDR3 is CASSGTELYEQYF. The CDR3 DNA reads TGTGCCAGCTCCGGGACAGAACTCTACGAGCAGTACTTC.

This clonotype was observed at least ten times. CDR3 nucleotides: TGTGCCAGCAGTTTATCAGGGGGAGATACGCAGTATTTT. Its protein is CASSLSGGDTQYF. This chain uses TRBV27 with TRBJ2-3, with D perhaps TRBD1 (6 bases). There are 13 residues in the CDR3. V was pared by 0 bases and J by 5 bases, with 6 bases between. Germline assignment: CDR1 MNHEY and CDR2 SMNVEV (reference sequence).